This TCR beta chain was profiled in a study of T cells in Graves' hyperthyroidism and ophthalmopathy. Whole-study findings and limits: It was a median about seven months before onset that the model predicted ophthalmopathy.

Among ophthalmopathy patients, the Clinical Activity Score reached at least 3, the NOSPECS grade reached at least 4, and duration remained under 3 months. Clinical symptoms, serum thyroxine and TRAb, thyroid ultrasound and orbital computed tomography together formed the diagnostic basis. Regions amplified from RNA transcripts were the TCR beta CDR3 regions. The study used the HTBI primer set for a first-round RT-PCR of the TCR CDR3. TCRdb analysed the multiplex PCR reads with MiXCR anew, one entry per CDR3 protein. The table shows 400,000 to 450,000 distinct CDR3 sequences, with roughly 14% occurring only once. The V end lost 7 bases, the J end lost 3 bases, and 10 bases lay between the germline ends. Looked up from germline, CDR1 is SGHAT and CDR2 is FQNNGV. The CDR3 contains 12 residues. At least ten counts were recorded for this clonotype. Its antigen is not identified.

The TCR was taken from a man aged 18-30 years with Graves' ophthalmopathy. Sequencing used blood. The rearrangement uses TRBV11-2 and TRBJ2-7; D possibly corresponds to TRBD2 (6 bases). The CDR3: CASTVTSYEQYF. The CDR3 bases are TGTGCCAGCACCGTGACTAGCTACGAGCAGTACTTC.